This T cell receptor beta chain was retrieved from a study of cytotoxic CD8 clonotypes in ibrutinib-treated CLL. CDR1 is LNHDA, CDR2 SQIVND, per germline (reference sequence). The CDR3 length is 16 residues. V was clipped by 6 bases and J by 0 bases; unmatched bases: 8. Measured with immunoSEQ multiplex PCR; TCRdb has only the in-frame clones, and not every one. The table records some 300,000 clones, almost 80% of them present only once. The sample was PBMCs, taken before ibrutinib treatment. This chain connects TRBV19 to TRBJ2-3, with 8 bases fitting TRBD2. The receptor was derived from a human donor with chronic lymphocytic leukemia. In DNA form, the CDR3 reads TGTGCCAGTAGCAGGACTAGCCGAACTAGCACAGATACGCAGTATTTT. Encoded protein: CASSRTSRTSTDTQYF.